Listed here is a single T cell receptor beta chain. This entry belongs to a study of OX40 agonist ivuxolimab in advanced cancers. The CDR3 sequence is 14 residues long. The germline V gene encodes CDR1 SGHDN and CDR2 FVKESK. V lost 0 bases and J 5 bases, leaving 7 bases between the germline ends. Only in-frame clones appear in the TCRdb table, and some are missing; sequencing was by immunoSEQ multiplex PCR. Of some 74,000 clones listed, roughly 90% were seen once; the top ten hold under 1%. The sample consisted of CD4+ or CD8+ T cells sorted from blood, taken in a trial of the OX40 agonist ivuxolimab. This TCR was sampled from an adult with an advanced solid tumor such as melanoma, head and neck, liver or kidney cancer. The V call is TRBV14, the J call TRBJ2-2; D remains ambiguous. CDR3 coding DNA: TGTGCCAGCAGCCAAGATTACCGAACCGGGGAGCTGTTTTTT. This encodes CASSQDYRTGELFF.